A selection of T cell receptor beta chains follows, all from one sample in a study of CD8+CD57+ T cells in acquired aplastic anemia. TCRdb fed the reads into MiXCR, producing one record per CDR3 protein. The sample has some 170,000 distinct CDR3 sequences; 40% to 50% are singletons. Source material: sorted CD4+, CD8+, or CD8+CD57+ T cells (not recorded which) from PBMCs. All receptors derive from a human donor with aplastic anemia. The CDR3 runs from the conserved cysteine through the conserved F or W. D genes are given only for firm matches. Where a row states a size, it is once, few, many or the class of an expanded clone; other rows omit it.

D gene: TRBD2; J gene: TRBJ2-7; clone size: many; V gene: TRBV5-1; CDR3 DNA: TGCGCCAGCACCTTAGCGGGGGGAAACTACGAGCAGTACTTC; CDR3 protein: CASTLAGGNYEQYF
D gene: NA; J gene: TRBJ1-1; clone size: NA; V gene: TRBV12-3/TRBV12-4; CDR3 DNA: TGTGCCAGCAGTTTCGGGCCAGCCACTGAAGCTTTCTTT; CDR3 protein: CASSFGPATEAFF
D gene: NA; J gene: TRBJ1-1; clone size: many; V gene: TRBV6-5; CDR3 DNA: TGTGCCAGCAGTTACGAAGGCTGGACTGAAGCTTTCTTT; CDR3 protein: CASSYEGWTEAFF
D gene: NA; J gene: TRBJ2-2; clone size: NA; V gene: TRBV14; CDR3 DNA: TGTGCCAGCATGCTCCAGGGCACCGGGGAGCTGTTTTTT; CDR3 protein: CASMLQGTGELFF
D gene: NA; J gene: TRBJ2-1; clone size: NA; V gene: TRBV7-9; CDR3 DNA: TGTGCCAGCAGCTTAATTCTGGGGAATGAGCAGTTCTTC; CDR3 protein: CASSLILGNEQFF
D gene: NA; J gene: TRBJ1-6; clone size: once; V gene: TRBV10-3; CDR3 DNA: TGTGCCATCAGTGAGTCTGAGGGTAATTCACCCCTCCACTTT; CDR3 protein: CAISESEGNSPLHF
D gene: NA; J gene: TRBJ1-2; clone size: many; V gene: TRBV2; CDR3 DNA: TGTGCCAGCAGTGAAGCCCCGGTGTGGGGCTACACCTTC; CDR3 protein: CASSEAPVWGYTF
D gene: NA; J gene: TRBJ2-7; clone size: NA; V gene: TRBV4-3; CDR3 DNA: TGCGCCAGCAGCCAGACCGGGGAGGTCTTGGGGGAGCAGTACTTC; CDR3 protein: CASSQTGEVLGEQYF
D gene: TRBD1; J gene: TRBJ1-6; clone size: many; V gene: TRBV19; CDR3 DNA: TGTGCCTCCAACCCTGGGACAGGCAATTCACCCCTCCACTTT; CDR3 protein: CASNPGTGNSPLHF
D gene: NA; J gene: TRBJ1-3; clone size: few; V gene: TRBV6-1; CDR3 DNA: TGTGCCAGCAGTGAATATAGGTTCTACTCTGGAAACACCATATATTTT; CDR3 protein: CASSEYRFYSGNTIYF
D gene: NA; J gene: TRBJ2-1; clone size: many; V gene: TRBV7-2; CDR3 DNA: TGTGCCAGCACCCCACTAGCAGGGGGTGAGCAGTTCTTC; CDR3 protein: CASTPLAGGEQFF
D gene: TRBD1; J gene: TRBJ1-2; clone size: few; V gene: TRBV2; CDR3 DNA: TGTGCCAGCAGCCGGGACAGGGATTATGGCTACACCTTC; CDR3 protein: CASSRDRDYGYTF
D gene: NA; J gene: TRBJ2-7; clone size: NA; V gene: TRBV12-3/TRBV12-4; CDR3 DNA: TGTGCCAGCAGCAATCATTCCGGGCCGGGTTTAGGGGGTCAATACGAGCAGTACTTC; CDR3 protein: CASSNHSGPGLGGQYEQYF
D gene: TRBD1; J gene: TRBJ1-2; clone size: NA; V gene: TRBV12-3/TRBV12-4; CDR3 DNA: TGTGCCAGCAGCCCTACAGGGGGAGGCGGCTACACCTTC; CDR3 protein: CASSPTGGGGYTF